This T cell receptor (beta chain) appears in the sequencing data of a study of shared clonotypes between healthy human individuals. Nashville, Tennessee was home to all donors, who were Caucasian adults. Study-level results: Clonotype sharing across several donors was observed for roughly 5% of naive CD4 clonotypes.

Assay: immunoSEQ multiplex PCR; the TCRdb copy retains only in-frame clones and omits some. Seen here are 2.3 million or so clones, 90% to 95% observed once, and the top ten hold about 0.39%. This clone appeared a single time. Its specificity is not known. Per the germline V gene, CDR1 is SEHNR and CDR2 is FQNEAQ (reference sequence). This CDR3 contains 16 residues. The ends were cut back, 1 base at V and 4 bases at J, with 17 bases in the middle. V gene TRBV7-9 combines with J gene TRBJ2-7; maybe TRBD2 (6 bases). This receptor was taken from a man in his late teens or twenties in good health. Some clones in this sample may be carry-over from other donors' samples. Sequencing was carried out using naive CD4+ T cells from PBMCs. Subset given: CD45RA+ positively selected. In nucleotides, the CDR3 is TGTGCCAGCAGCTTAGAGGCGTGGGGGGAGAGATACGAGCAGTACTTC. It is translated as CASSLEAWGERYEQYF.